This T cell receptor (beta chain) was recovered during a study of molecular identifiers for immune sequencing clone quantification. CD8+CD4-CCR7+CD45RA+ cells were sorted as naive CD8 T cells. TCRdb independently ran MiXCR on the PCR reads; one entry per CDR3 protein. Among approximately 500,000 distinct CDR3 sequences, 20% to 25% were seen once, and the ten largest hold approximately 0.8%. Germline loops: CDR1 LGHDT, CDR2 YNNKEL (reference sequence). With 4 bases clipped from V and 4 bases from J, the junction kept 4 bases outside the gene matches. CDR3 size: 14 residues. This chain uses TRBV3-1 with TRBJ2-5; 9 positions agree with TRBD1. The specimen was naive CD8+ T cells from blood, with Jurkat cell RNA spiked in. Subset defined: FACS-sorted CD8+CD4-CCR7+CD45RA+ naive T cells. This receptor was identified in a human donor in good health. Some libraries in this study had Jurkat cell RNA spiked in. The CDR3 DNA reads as TGTGCCAGCAGCCGGGGACAGGGCCGAGAGACCCAGTACTTC. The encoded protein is CASSRGQGRETQYF.